This paragraph reports one TCR beta chain. The table lists this clonotype with a few counts. Its antigen is currently not known. Within one base of it there is no much larger clone, and no base qualities were kept. Using a constant-region primer and ProtoScript II reverse transcriptase, TCRbeta-specific cDNA was reverse-transcribed from 500 ng total RNA. The TCRbeta libraries were prepared through three rounds of nested multiplex PCR following a slightly modified ARM-PCR procedure. Sample barcodes and Illumina adapters were attached in a final 25-cycle PCR using Deep VentR polymerase. Before sequencing, amplicons of 200-500 bp were gel-purified using a QIAquick gel extraction kit. TCRbeta amplicons were sequenced on an Illumina HiSeq 2500 with 250-bp paired-end reads. Per the source publication's procedure: Reads were quality-trimmed with Trimmomatic v0.33, and paired reads were merged with FLASH v1.2.11 to recover full CDR3 sequences. V, D and J germline segments were assigned to the rearranged TCRbeta sequences by MiGEC v1.2.1b. Clonotype statistics and Shannon-Wiener diversity indices were calculated with VDJtools v1.0.0. Except for diversity analysis, only each sample's 250 most abundant clonotypes were used in subsequent analyses to reduce sampling bias. The raw public data were reprocessed by TCRdb itself: fastp quality trimming at Q25, MiXCR clonotype calling, in-frame beta chains only. When rows share a CDR3 protein, they turn into one entry using the most common DNA and genes. The V and J calls were determined by TCRdb, not by the authors. This sample has 300,000 to 350,000 distinct CDR3 sequences in its table, and roughly 61% of those were observed once. The ten largest account for about 6% of the sample.

Blood RNA was extracted from unsorted whole blood with TRIzol reagent; germline DNA came from the DNeasy Blood & Tissue kit. At the time of sampling, the patients had chronic HBV infection and had not received any treatment. Before surgery, four milliliters of peripheral blood were drawn into K2EDTA tubes. The sample is drawn from a study of tumor-infiltrating lymphocytes in primary liver carcinoma (dated by TCRdb to 2016 to 2017). As for the study more broadly: Five patients with histopathologically diagnosed primary liver carcinoma underwent surgical resection in China between 2015 and 2016. Across five regions of each liver tumor, along with adjacent normal tissue and blood, the study brought together TCRbeta repertoire sequencing, expression microarrays and whole-exome sequencing. High reproducibility was observed for the technical replicate repertoires, with mean shared-clone rates around 0.9 and correlation coefficients above 0.95. The five patients, three men and two women aged 30 to 69 years, had hepatocellular carcinoma (four) or combined HCC and intrahepatic cholangiocarcinoma (one). A total of about 35 specimens from 5 patients, comprising approximately 25 tumor regions, 5 adjacent noncancerous liver tissues and 5 peripheral blood samples, were covered by TCRbeta repertoire sequencing. Roughly 3.5 to 7.5 million productive TCRbeta reads were obtained per sample, and no significant difference in read depth was found between tissue types. The five patients had tumors of stage T1-T3 N0M0, with maximum diameters ranging from about 4 to 11 cm.

Overall study outcomes, separate from this receptor: Pairs of tumor regions showed greater repertoire overlap (mean about 36%) than tumor-adjacent pairs (around 17%) or tumor-blood pairs (around 15%), which is consistent with antigen-driven expansion. Since the samples were bulk and unsorted, there was no way to compare CD4+ and CD8+ T cell repertoires. Only 4 or 5 patients were included in the study, and the authors note that the findings should be validated in a larger study. Because sequencing covered only the TCR beta chain and unpaired alpha chains were not captured, true repertoire diversity is likely underestimated. Compared with blood, tumors had a significantly larger share of the repertoire taken up by the top 250 clones (p = 0.039).

The sequencing input was peripheral blood. This TCR came from a man between 35 and 55 years old with primary liver carcinoma and hepatitis B virus infection.

In nucleotide form, the sequence is TGTGCCAGCAGCTCCTTCAGGGATCAAGTGGATGGCTACACCTTC. This is translated as CASSSFRDQVDGYTF. The sequence is built from TRBV4-2 and TRBJ1-2, and the D gene may be TRBD1, 5 bases matching. Counted from cysteine to phenylalanine, this CDR3 has 15 amino acids. Just CDR3 DNA is preserved here, 45 bases in frame from base 1. Relative to germline, V is 5 bases shorter and J is 6 bases shorter, with 19 bases between their ends. The CDR1 and CDR2 encoded by the germline V gene are LGHNA and YNFKEQ.